This TCR beta chain came from a study of cytomegalovirus exposure and HLA in healthy donors. Study details: The platform used for the 120 validation repertoires matched that of the approximately 670 first-cohort repertoires, a later analysis reported.

On this clone itself: Antigen unknown.

There are 17 residues in the CDR3. From germline, CDR1 is PRHDT and CDR2 FYEKMQ (reference sequence). Trimming took off 5 bases at V and 2 bases at J, with 21 bases between the two ends. Study-level findings and limits: In vitro data verified three CMV-associated chains as specific for CMV antigens. Rarity characterized most TCR sequences, yet some public TCRs appeared in many donors. The study put 150 to 200 TCR beta chains on its list as cytomegalovirus-associated.

Measured with immunoSEQ multiplex PCR; TCRdb has only the in-frame clones, and not every one. Of 160,000 or so clones listed, just under 85% are singletons. V usage is TRBV13 and J usage is TRBJ1-2; D is unresolved. The TCR sequence derives from a young man in good health and CMV-seropositive. The sequencing sample was made of PBMCs. CDR3 DNA sequence: TGTGCCAGCAGCGGTTCAGAGGAGGCCTCACCCAACTATGGCTACACCTTC. This codes for CASSGSEEASPNYGYTF.